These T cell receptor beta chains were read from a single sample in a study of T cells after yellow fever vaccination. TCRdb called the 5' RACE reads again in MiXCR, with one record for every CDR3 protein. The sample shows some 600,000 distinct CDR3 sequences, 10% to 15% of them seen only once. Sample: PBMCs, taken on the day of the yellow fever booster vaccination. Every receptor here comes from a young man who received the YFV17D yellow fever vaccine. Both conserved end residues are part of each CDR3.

CASGSGVTGELFF TRBJ2-2 TRBV12-5
CASSHQSVAVSYGYTF TRBJ1-2 TRBV6-5
CASSELTGSYNEQFF TRBJ2-1 TRBV6-1
CSARMGSAGLYNEQFF TRBJ2-1 TRBV20-1
CSVGGKGNEQFF TRBJ2-1 TRBV29-1
CATSDPPQETQYF TRBJ2-5 TRBV24-1
CASSSPVARNEQYF TRBJ2-7 TRBV6-2/TRBV6-3
CASSLADTLHF TRBJ1-6 TRBV7-9
CASSPGGVWDYGYTF TRBJ1-2 TRBV4-1
CSALYGAGNTIYF TRBJ1-3 TRBV20-1
CASSDWTARNSEQFF TRBJ2-1 TRBV4-1
CASSARGTSEQYF TRBJ2-7 TRBV2
CASSGTSGIQEQFF TRBJ2-1 TRBV12-3/TRBV12-4
CASLAFASGSYNEQFF TRBJ2-1 TRBV28
CASSLTPAGGETQYF TRBJ2-5 TRBV12-3/TRBV12-4
CATSDLYGGYTF TRBJ1-2 TRBV24-1
CSVAGQGRETQYF TRBJ2-5 TRBV29-1
CASSLGPPEYNEQFF TRBJ2-1 TRBV7-3
CASSLAGWRNNEQFF TRBJ2-1 TRBV7-8
CSARNSDRVNQPQHF TRBJ1-5 TRBV20-1
CASSVSRRSGYTF TRBJ1-2 TRBV6-1
CSARDGQDWPQHF TRBJ1-5 TRBV20-1
CASSYRAGYTDTQYF TRBJ2-3 TRBV6-5
CAISEAEGGSGYEQYF TRBJ2-7 TRBV10-3
CASSLRTIEETQYF TRBJ2-5 TRBV5-4
CSVGLGYEKLFF TRBJ1-4 TRBV29-1
CSAMKLIGGSYEQYF TRBJ2-7 TRBV20-1
CASSHAGTSNEQFF TRBJ2-1 TRBV4-2
CATHSGTNYNEQFF TRBJ2-1 TRBV27
CASSEWGYTGELFF TRBJ2-2 TRBV2
CAWKAGELFF TRBJ2-2 TRBV30
CASSTLGTGKYNEQFF TRBJ2-1 TRBV6-1
CASRGRGFDNEQFF TRBJ2-1 TRBV5-1